The clone carrying this T cell receptor beta chain was observed a single time. Its matching antigen is unknown. Generated by immunoSEQ multiplex PCR, the TCRdb table keeps only in-frame clones and is missing some. The table has 60,000 or so clones, 82% seen once. Trimming removed 7 bases at V and 4 bases at J, with 18 bases between. This CDR3 is built from 14 residues. Germline V CDR1 and CDR2: SGHDT, YYEEEE. This entry belongs to a study of OX40 agonist ivuxolimab in advanced cancers. Overall study: Every 2 weeks, patients received ivuxolimab intravenously, dosed at 0.01 to 10 mg/kg. Patients with prior anti-PD-1, anti-PD-L1 or anti-CTLA-4 therapy were eligible; 40% had some.

Patients were ineligible given autoimmune disease history or systemic immunosuppression. Regarding the study as a whole: The study found that CD8+ T cells averaged more expanded clones than CD4+.

The clonotype was recovered from an adult with an advanced solid tumor such as melanoma, head and neck, liver or kidney cancer. The V and J genes are TRBV5-6 and TRBJ2-7; D remains unclear. The material sequenced was CD4+ or CD8+ T cells sorted from blood, taken in a trial of the OX40 agonist ivuxolimab. The CDR3 DNA is TGTGCCAGCGCCCCCTGGACCGCGGAGTACGAGCAGTACTTC. Encoded protein: CASAPWTAEYEQYF.